The 8 T cell receptor beta chains listed next were all sequenced from one sample in a study of human T cells and chemical hapten exposure. As for time point: healthy volunteer bleed at 2 weeks. Total RNA was extracted from unfractionated whole blood. TCRdb re-called the RACE reads with MiXCR, one entry per CDR3 protein. The sample has about 46,000 distinct CDR3 sequences; 3.5% to 4.5% are singletons. Sequencing input: whole blood. The source is a female donor in good health. Some clones in this sample may be carry-over from other donors' samples.

This clonotype was counted ten times or more. CDR3 bases: TGTGCCAGCAGTTCGCGGATCCCCCCCAGCTCCTATAATTCACCCCTCCACTTT. The encoded protein is CASSSRIPPSSYNSPLHF. This rearrangement joins TRBV3-2 to TRBJ1-6; the table's D call, TRBD1, has no DNA check behind it. TRBV3-2 is a known pseudogene. This CDR3 is built from 18 residues.

This clonotype has ten or more counts. The chain uses TRBV10-3 and TRBJ2-3; tentatively, D is TRBD1 or TRBD2 (6 bases each). Trimming took off 6 bases at V and 1 base at J, with 11 bases between the two ends. The CDR3 sequence is 14 residues long. Germline V lookup: CDR1 ENHRY, CDR2 SYGVKD. CDR3 protein: CAIRGGGGTDTQYF. The DNA of the CDR3 is TGTGCCATCAGGGGGGGCGGCGGCACAGATACGCAGTATTTT.

Worth noting for this clonotype: This sequence may be a read error, since a much larger clone differs from it by one base. The genes are TRBV12-3 or TRBV12-4 and TRBJ1-5; no clear D gene. This CDR3 has 13 amino acids. CDR3 sequence: CASTVSNDQPQNF. The CDR3, as DNA: TGTGCCAGCACCGTATCGAACGATCAGCCCCAGAATTTT.

This clonotype was seen repeatedly, ten times or more. The rearrangement uses TRBV6-5 and TRBJ1-3; 8 positions agree with TRBD1. This CDR3 is 18 amino acids long. Germline CDR1 is MNHEY and CDR2 is SVGAGI. Trimming cost V 6 bases and J 0 bases; bases outside gene matches: 13. The CDR3 spells CASSLRPGQENSGNTIYF. For the CDR3, the DNA is TGTGCCAGCAGCCTAAGGCCGGGACAGGAAAACTCTGGAAACACCATATATTTT.

At least ten counts were recorded for this clonotype. The chain uses TRBV7-2 and TRBJ1-1, with a weak D call TRBD1 (6 bases). Between the trimmed V and J ends, which lost 3 bases and 7 bases, there was a span of 15 bases. The V gene's germline CDR1 is SGHTA and CDR2 FQGNSA. The length of the CDR3 is 14 residues. The CDR3 here is CASSFLAGVDEAFF. The CDR3 DNA reads as TGTGCCAGCAGCTTTTTAGCAGGGGTAGATGAAGCTTTCTTT.

This clonotype was detected ten times or more. The V and J genes are TRBV2 and TRBJ1-2; the D is unclear. Germline V gene sequence: CDR1 SNHLY, CDR2 FYNNEI. The CDR3 length is 15 residues. The V end was cut by 6 bases, the J end by 1 base, with 15 bases between. CDR3 sequence (DNA): TGTGCCAGCAGGCCCATAAGTCGGGGTAACTATGGCTACACCTTC. It translates to CASRPISRGNYGYTF.

In its sample, this clonotype was seen many times. V gene TRBV20-1 combines with J gene TRBJ2-7; 12 bases are shared with TRBD1. J lost 6 bases, V lost 3 bases, and 9 bases had no gene match. The CDR3 is 15 amino acids. Germline CDR1 DFQATT, CDR2 SNEGSKA (reference sequence). The CDR3, as DNA: TGCAGTGCTAGCGAACCCGGGACAGGGGGCTCCGAGCAGTACTTC. Translation: CSASEPGTGGSEQYF.

This clonotype has a count of ten or more. The chain employs TRBV7-8 and TRBJ2-5; 13 bases map to TRBD2. Germline values: CDR1 SGHVS, CDR2 FQNEAQ. This CDR3 is built from 15 residues. After removal of 6 bases from V and 5 bases from J, the junction contained 6 bases not matched to a gene. The CDR3 region is CASSTSGGARETQYF. For the CDR3, the DNA is TGTGCCAGCAGTACTAGCGGGGGGGCCCGCGAGACCCAGTACTTC.